The present T cell receptor (beta chain) was sequenced within a study of blood T cell repertoires in COVID-19. Looking at the study overall: Italy, Spain and the United States were the sources of the convalescent and acute COVID-19 samples. Sources were T cells, B-cell-depleted T cells, or PBMCs; the material itself was cDNA or gDNA.

Source study methods: Estimation of nucleated cell counts was performed using reference gene primer amplification. Assay used: immunoSEQ multiplex PCR; TCRdb lists only in-frame clones, some missing. For V, J and clone size, that table is used; D and trimming come from the DNA. The table includes 180,000 or so clones, roughly 80% detected once. Followed longitudinally, the Seattle patients had been enrolled during active infection. Trimming at V came to 2 bases and at J to 3 bases, leaving 7 bases not matched to a gene. Germline V gives CDR1 KGHSY, CDR2 FQNENV. This CDR3 spans 16 amino acids. The sample was peripheral blood. The genes are TRBV16 and TRBJ1-5; 7 bases line up with TRBD1. The clonotype was recovered from an older woman with COVID-19, enrolled during active disease. The CDR3 DNA reads as TGTGCCAGCAGCCAAATGGGACAGACGAACAATCAGCCCCAGCATTTT. This sequence encodes CASSQMGQTNNQPQHF. The complete variable domain, with remaining parts taken from reference TRBV16 and TRBJ1-5, reads GEEVAQTPKHLVRGEGQKAKLYCAPIKGHSYVFWYQQVLKNEFKFLISFQNENVFDETGMPKERFSAKCLPNSPCSLEIQATKLEDSAVYFCASSQMGQTNNQPQHFGDGTRLSIL.